The clone carrying this T cell receptor beta chain was seen a handful of times. What it recognizes is unknown. Molecular barcoded adaptors covering alpha/delta and beta/gamma chains were used on roughly 400 ng RNA. A single record per CDR3 protein comes from TCRdb applying MiXCR to the reads. The sample has roughly 82,000 distinct CDR3 sequences, about 12% seen once. Germline V gene lookup returns CDR1 LNHDA and CDR2 SQIVND (reference sequence). The CDR3 totals 15 residues. V was pared by 3 bases and J by 3 bases, with 11 bases between. The data were obtained in a study of read filtering for tumor transcriptome and immune sequencing. Overall study: After DNase treatment, RNA was made into whole-transcriptome libraries. Study-wide results and caveats: Without single-read clonotypes, shared clonotype proportions correlated more between IR-seq and RNA-seq. Even smaller IR-seq throughput identified most shared clonotypes.

The chain combines TRBV19 with TRBJ2-2, with D perhaps TRBD1 (5 bases). Sequenced sample: a population of CD138-negative cells sorted from bone marrow. The receptor was isolated from a donor at least 40 years old with multiple myeloma. The CDR3 sequence is CASSMAAGYTGELFF. The CDR3 DNA is TGTGCCAGTAGTATGGCGGCAGGGTACACCGGGGAGCTGTTTTTT.